This T cell receptor beta chain comes out of a study of metastatic and nonmetastatic thyroid tumors. Many counts were recorded for this clone. Trimming removed 3 bases from V and 6 bases from J; junction bases left unmatched: 5. CDR1 and CDR2 from the germline V gene are SGHTA and FQGNSA. CDR3 length: 14 amino acids. Every patient underwent thyroid surgery untreated. In the study's own analysis: Between-group CDR3 differences, defined by clinicopathological status, yielded a distant-metastasis classifier for papillary thyroid cancer. TCRdb reanalyzed the PCR reads with MiXCR. The V and J calls shown here were made by TCRdb, not taken from the authors' results. The table has about 21,000 clones, 15% to 20% seen once; the top ten hold around 20%.

The chain couples TRBV7-2 to TRBJ1-2, with 9 nucleotides matching TRBD1. The sequence came from a male donor with papillary thyroid cancer or a benign thyroid nodule (not recorded which). Some clones in this sample may be carry-over from other donors' samples. The sample taken for sequencing was blood. The CDR3 DNA follows: TGTGCCAGCAGCTTCACAGGGGGCGCCCATGGCTACACCTTC. It is translated as CASSFTGGAHGYTF.